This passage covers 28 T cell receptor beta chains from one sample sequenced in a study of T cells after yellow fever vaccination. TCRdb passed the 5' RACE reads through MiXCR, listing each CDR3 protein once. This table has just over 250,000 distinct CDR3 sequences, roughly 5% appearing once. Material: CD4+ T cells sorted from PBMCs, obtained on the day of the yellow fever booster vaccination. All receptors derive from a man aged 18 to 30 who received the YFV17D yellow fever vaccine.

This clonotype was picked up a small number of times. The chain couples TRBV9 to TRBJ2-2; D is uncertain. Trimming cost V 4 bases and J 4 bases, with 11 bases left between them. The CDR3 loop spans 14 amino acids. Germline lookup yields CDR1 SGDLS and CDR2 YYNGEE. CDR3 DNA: TGTGCCAGCAGCCTAATCCAGGCCACCGGGGAGCTGTTTTTT. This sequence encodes CASSLIQATGELFF.

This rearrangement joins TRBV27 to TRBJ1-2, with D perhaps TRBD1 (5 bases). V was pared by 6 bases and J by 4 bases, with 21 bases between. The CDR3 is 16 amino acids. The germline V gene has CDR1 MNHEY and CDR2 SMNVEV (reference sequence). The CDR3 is CASRSAGRPSLYGYTF. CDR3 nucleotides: TGTGCCAGCAGATCGGCGGGACGCCCCTCACTCTATGGCTACACCTTC.

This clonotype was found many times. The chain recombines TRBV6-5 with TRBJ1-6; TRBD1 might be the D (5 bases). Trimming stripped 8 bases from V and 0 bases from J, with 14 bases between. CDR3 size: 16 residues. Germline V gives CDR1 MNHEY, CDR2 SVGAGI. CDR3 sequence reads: CASHRGWPSYNSPLHF. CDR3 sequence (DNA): TGTGCCAGCCATCGGGGGTGGCCCTCCTATAATTCACCCCTCCACTTT.

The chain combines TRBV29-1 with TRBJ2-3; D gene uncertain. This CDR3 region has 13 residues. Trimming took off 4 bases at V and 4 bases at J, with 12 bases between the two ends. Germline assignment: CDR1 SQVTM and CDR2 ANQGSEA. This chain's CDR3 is CSVAQVVADTQYF. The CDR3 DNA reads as TGCAGCGTTGCTCAGGTCGTGGCAGATACGCAGTATTTT.

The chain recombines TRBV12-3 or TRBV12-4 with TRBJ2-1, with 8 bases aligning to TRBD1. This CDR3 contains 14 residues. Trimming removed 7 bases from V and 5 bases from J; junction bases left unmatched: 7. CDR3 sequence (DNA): TGTGCCAGCAATCCGACAGGGGTGGACAATGAGCAGTTCTTC. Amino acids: CASNPTGVDNEQFF.

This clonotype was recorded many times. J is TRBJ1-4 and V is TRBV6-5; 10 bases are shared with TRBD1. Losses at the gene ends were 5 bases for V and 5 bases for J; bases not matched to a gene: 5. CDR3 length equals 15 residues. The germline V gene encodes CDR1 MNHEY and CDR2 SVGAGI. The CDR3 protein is CASSLQGQGNEKLFF. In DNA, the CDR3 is TGTGCCAGCAGTCTCCAGGGACAGGGGAATGAAAAACTGTTTTTT.

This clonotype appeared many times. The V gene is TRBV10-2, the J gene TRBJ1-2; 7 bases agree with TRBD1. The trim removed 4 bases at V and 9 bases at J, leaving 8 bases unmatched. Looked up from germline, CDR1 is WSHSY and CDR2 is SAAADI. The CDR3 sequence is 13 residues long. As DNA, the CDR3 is TGCGCCAGCAGTGCCCCTGACAGGGTTCGCTACACCTTC. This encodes CASSAPDRVRYTF.

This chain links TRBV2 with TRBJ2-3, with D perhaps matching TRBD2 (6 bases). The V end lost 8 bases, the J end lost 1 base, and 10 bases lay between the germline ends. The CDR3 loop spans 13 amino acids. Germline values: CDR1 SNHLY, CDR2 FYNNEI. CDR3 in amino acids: CASLGTGTDTQYF. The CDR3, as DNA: TGTGCCAGCCTGGGGACTGGCACAGATACGCAGTATTTT.

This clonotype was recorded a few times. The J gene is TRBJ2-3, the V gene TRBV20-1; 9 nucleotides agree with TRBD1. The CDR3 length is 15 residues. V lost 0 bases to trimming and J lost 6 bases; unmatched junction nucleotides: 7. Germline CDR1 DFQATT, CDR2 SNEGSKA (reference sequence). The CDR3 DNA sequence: TGCAGTGCTAGAGATGTAGGACAGGGGATGGATACGCAGTATTTT. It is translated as CSARDVGQGMDTQYF.

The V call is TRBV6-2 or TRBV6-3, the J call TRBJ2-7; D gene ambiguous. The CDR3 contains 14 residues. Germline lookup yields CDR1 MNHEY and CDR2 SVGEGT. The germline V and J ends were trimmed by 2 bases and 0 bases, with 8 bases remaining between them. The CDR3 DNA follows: TGTGCCAGCAGTTACAGGCAGAGCTCCTACGAGCAGTACTTC. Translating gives CASSYRQSSYEQYF.

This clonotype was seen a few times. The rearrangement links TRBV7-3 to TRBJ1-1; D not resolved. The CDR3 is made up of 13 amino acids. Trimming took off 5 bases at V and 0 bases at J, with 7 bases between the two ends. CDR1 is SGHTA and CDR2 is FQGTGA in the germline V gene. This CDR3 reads CASSARMNTEAFF. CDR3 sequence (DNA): TGTGCCAGCAGCGCGAGGATGAACACTGAAGCTTTCTTT. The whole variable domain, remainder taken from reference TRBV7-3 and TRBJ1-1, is GAGVSQTPSNKVTEKGKYVELRCDPISGHTALYWYRQSLGQGPEFLIYFQGTGAADDSGLPNDRFFAVRPEGSVSTLKIQRTERGDSAVYLCASSARMNTEAFFGQGTRLTVV.

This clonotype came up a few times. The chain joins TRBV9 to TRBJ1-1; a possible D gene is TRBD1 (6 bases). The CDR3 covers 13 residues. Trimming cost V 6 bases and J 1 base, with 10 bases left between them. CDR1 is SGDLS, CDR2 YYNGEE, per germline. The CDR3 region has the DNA TGTGCCAGCAAGGGGGAGAGGAACACTGAAGCTTTCTTT. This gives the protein CASKGERNTEAFF.

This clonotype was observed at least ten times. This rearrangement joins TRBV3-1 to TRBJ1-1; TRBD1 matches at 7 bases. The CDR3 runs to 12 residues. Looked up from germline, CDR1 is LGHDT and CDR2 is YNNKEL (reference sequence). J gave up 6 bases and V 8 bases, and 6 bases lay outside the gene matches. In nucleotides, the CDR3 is TGTGCCAGCTCTCCCCAGGGGGCTGAAGCTTTCTTT. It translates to CASSPQGAEAFF.

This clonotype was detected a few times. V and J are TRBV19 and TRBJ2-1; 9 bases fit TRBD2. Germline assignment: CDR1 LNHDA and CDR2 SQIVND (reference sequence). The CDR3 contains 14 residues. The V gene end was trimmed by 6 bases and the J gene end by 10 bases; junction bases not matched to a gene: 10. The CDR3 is CASRQAGGKREQFF. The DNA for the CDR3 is TGTGCCAGTAGGCAAGCGGGGGGCAAACGGGAGCAGTTCTTC.

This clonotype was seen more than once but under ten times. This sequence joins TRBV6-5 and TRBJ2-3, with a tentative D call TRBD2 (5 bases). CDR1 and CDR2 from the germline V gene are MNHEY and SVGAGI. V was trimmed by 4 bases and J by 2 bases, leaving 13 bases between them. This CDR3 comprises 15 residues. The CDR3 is CASSSRAGVTDTQYF. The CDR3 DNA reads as TGTGCCAGCAGTTCAAGGGCCGGGGTCACAGATACGCAGTATTTT.

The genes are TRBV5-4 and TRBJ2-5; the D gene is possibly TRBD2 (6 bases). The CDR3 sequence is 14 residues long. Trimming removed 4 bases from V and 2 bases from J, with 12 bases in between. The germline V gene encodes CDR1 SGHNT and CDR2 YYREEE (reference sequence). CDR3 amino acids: CASSTGGTQETQYF. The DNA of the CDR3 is TGTGCCAGCAGCACCGGAGGGACGCAAGAGACCCAGTACTTC. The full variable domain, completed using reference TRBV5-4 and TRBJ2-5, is ETGVTQSPTHLIKTRGQQVTLRCSSQSGHNTVSWYQQALGQGPQFIFQYYREEENGRGNFPPRFSGLQFPNYSSELNVNALELDDSALYLCASSTGGTQETQYFGPGTRLLVL.

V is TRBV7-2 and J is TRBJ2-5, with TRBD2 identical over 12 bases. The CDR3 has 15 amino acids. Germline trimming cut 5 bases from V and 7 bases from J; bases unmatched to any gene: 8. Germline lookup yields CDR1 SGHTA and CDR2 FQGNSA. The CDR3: CASSPRRGLAGTQYF. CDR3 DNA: TGTGCCAGCAGCCCGCGCAGGGGACTAGCGGGGACCCAGTACTTC.

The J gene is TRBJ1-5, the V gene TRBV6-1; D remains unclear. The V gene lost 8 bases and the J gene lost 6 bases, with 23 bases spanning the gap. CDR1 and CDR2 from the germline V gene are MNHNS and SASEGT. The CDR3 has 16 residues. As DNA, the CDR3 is TGTGCCAGCCGGACGCCCGACGGGAGGGAGGGTCAGCCCCAGCATTTT. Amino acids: CASRTPDGREGQPQHF.

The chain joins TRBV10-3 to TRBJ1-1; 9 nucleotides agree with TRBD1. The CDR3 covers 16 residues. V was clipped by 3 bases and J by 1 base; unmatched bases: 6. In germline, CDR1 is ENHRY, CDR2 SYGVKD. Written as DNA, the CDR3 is TGTGCCATCAGTGACCGGGACAGGGCTCCGAACACTGAAGCTTTCTTT. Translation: CAISDRDRAPNTEAFF.

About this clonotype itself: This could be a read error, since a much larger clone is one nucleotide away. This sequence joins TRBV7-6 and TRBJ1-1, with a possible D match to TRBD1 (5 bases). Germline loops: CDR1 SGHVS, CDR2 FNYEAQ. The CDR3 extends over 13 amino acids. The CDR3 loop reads CASSPQENTEALF. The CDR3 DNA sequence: TGTGCCAGCAGCCCACAGGAGAACACTGAAGCTTTATTT.

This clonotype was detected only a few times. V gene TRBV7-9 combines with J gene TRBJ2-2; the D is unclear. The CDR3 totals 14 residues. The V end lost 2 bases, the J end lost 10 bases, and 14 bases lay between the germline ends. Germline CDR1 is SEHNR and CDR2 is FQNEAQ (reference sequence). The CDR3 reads CASSLTRISSELFF. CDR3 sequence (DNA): TGTGCCAGCAGCTTAACCCGAATCTCGTCGGAGCTGTTTTTT.

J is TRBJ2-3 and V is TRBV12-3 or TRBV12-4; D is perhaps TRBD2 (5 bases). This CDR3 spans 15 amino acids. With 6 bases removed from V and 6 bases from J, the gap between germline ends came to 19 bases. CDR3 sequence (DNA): TGTGCCAGCAGGAGGATCCGGGCCTCGGGGGATACGCAGTATTTT. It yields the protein CASRRIRASGDTQYF.

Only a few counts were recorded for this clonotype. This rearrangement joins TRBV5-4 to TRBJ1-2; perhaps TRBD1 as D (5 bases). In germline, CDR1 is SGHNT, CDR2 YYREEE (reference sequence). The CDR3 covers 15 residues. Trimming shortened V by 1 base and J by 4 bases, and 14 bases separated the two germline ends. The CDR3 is CASSLLSDRTYGYTF. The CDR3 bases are TGTGCCAGCAGCTTGCTTTCCGACAGAACCTATGGCTACACCTTC.

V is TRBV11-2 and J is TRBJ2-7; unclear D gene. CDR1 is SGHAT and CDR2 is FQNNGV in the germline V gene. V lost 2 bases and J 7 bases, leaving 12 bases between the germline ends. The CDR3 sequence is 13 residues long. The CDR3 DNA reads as TGTGCCAGCAGCTTATCCGCGCCAGGTGAGCAGTACTTC. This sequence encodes CASSLSAPGEQYF.

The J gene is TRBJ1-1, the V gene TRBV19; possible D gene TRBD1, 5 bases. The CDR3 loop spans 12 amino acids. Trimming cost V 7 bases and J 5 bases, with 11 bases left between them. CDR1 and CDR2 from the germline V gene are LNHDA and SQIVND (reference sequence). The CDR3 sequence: CASKGAWTEAFF. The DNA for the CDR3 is TGTGCCAGTAAAGGGGCTTGGACTGAAGCTTTCTTT. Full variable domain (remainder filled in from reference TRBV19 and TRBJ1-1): DGGITQSPKYLFRKEGQNVTLSCEQNLNHDAMYWYRQDPGQGLRLIYYSQIVNDFQKGDIAEGYSVSREKKESFPLTVTSAQKNPTAFYLCASKGAWTEAFFGQGTRLTVV.

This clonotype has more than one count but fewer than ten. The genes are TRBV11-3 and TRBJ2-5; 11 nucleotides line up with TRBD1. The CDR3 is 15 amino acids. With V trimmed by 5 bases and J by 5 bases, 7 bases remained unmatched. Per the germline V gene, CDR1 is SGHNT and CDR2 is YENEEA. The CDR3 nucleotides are TGTGCCAGCAGCCTGGGACAGGGGGGTCAGGAGACCCAGTACTTC. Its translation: CASSLGQGGQETQYF.

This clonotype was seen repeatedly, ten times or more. CDR3 loop: CSASHWGLAGGLAKNIQYF. CDR3 bases: TGCAGTGCTAGCCATTGGGGACTAGCGGGGGGGCTAGCCAAAAACATTCAGTACTTC. The chain couples TRBV20-1 to TRBJ2-4; 16 bases line up with TRBD2. V was clipped by 3 bases and J by 0 bases; unmatched bases: 8. CDR1 is DFQATT and CDR2 is SNEGSKA in the germline V gene (reference sequence). This CDR3 has 19 residues.

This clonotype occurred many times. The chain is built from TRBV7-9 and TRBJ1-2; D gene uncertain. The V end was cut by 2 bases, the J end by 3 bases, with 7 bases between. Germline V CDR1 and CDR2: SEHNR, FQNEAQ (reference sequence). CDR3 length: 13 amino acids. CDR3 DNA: TGTGCCAGCAGCTTAAGGGATTACTATGGCTACACCTTC. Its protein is CASSLRDYYGYTF.